Listed below are T cell receptor beta chains from one sample, sequenced in a study of T cell responses to AZD1222 COVID-19 vaccine. Data came from immunoSEQ multiplex PCR; TCRdb stores just in-frame clones and leaves some out. Of more than 120,000 clones in the sample, 92% were seen once. This specimen was peripheral blood, taken 28 days after the second AZD1222 dose. These receptors were obtained from an adult who received the AZD1222 COVID-19 vaccine. CDR3s include the opening cysteine and the closing phenylalanine or tryptophan. The order of the fields is J gene, clone size, V gene, D gene, CDR3 DNA, CDR3 protein. A D gene is named only where the DNA matches it firmly. Not every row has a clone size; where given, it reads once, few, many or a size class.

>TRBJ1-4|NA|TRBV7-6|NA
TGTGCCAGCAGCTTAGACGCAGGAGCAACTAATGAAAAACTGTTTTTT
CASSLDAGATNEKLFF
>TRBJ2-3|few|TRBV20-1|NA
TGCAGTGCTGTCTGGGAAACTACGCAGTATTTT
CSAVWETTQYF
>TRBJ2-3|NA|TRBV15|TRBD2
TGTGCCACCAGCAGACTAGCGGGGGGGAAAGATACGCAGTATTTT
CATSRLAGGKDTQYF
>TRBJ1-2|NA|TRBV19|NA
TGTGCCAGTAGTATAAGGCCCGGGGGCTACACCTTC
CASSIRPGGYTF
>TRBJ1-1|once|TRBV18|TRBD1
TGTGCCAGCTCAGCCGGGACAGAGAACACTGAAGCTTTCTTT
CASSAGTENTEAFF
>TRBJ2-1|NA|TRBV4-1|TRBD1
TGCGCCAGCAGCCAACGGACAGGGTACAATGAGCAGTTCTTC
CASSQRTGYNEQFF
>TRBJ2-2|NA|TRBV18|NA
TGTGCCAGCTCACCCCTCACCCTGGTGCAGCCGCACACCGGGGAGCTGTTTTTT
CASSPLTLVQPHTGELFF
>TRBJ1-5|once|TRBV6-6|TRBD1
TGTGCCAGCAAGACAGGGGGCAATCAGCCCCAGCATTTT
CASKTGGNQPQHF
>TRBJ1-1|NA|TRBV27|NA
TGTGCCAGCTCTTTAACAGGTGCTGAAGCTTTCTTT
CASSLTGAEAFF
>TRBJ1-1|NA|TRBV11-2|NA
TGTGCCAGCAGCTTAGCCAGAGAGGCGAAAGCTTTCTTT
CASSLAREAKAFF
>TRBJ1-1|NA|TRBV19|NA
TGTGCCAGTAGTGGAGGCACCTTGAACACTGAAGCTTTCTTT
CASSGGTLNTEAFF
>TRBJ1-5|once|TRBV11-2|NA
TGTGCCAGCAGCTTAGAAAAGGGCTTCGGTCAGCCCCAGCATTTT
CASSLEKGFGQPQHF
>TRBJ2-7|NA|TRBV2|NA
TGTGCCGCCCAGACCGATAGCTCCTACGAGCAGTACTTC
CAAQTDSSYEQYF
>TRBJ1-4|once|TRBV19|TRBD1
TGTGCCAGTAGCCTGGGACAGGGAAAGGAAAAACTGTTTTTT
CASSLGQGKEKLFF
>TRBJ1-4|NA|TRBV5-1|TRBD1
TGCGCCAGCGGGGAAGGGACAGCAACTAATGAAAAACTGTTTTTT
CASGEGTATNEKLFF
>TRBJ1-1|NA|TRBV28|NA
TGTGCCAGCAGTTTACGACCGAGGGCCCTGGGAATGAACACTGAAGCTTTCTTT
CASSLRPRALGMNTEAFF
>TRBJ1-1|NA|TRBV19|NA
TGTGCCAGTAGTGCGGGGCATACTGAAGCTTTCTTT
CASSAGHTEAFF
>TRBJ1-1|NA|TRBV12-3/TRBV12-4|NA
TGTGCCAGCAGTTGGTCGGGGAACACTGAAGCTTTCTTT
CASSWSGNTEAFF
>TRBJ1-1|medium-sized|TRBV4-3|TRBD1
TGCGCCAGCAGCCAAAGGGCTACAGGGGCGAACACTGAAGCTTTCTTT
CASSQRATGANTEAFF
>TRBJ1-3|NA|TRBV3-1/TRBV3-2|NA
TGTGCCAGCAGCCAGGAGGGGGAAGGAAACACCATATATTTT
CASSQEGEGNTIYF
>TRBJ1-1|NA|TRBV29-1|NA
TGCAGCGTTGAAGGGAAGAACACTGAAGCTTTCTTT
CSVEGKNTEAFF
>TRBJ1-2|NA|TRBV7-9|TRBD1
TGTGCCAGCAGCCTAGGGACAGGGGGCGAGGGCTACACCTTC
CASSLGTGGEGYTF
>TRBJ2-7|NA|TRBV27|NA
TGTGCCAGCAGTTTATCGGCCGCCCCCCTCGAGCAGTACTTC
CASSLSAAPLEQYF
>TRBJ1-2|NA|TRBV7-2|NA
TGTGCCAGCAGCCGGGACTTAACACCCACCCGCTACACCTTC
CASSRDLTPTRYTF
>TRBJ2-2|NA|TRBV4-3|NA
TGCGCCAGCAGCCAAGGGTCAGGTAGGACCGGGGAGCTGTTTTTT
CASSQGSGRTGELFF
>TRBJ1-5|NA|TRBV6-1|NA
TGTGCCAGCGTTAGGGGCCAGAATCAGCCCCAGCATTTT
CASVRGQNQPQHF
>TRBJ1-5|NA|TRBV2|NA
TGTGCCAGCAGTGACGCGGGTGGCCATCAGCCCCAGCATTTT
CASSDAGGHQPQHF
>TRBJ1-2|NA|TRBV19|NA
TGTGCCAGTACCCCGACGGGGGGATACAATGGCTACACCTTC
CASTPTGGYNGYTF
>TRBJ2-2|NA|TRBV5-4|NA
TGTGCCAGCAGCTCGAGCGGGGGACAGATGAACACCGGGGAGCTGTTTTTT
CASSSSGGQMNTGELFF
>TRBJ1-1|NA|TRBV20-1|NA
TGCAGTGCTAGTAACGCCATGAACACTGAAGCTTTCTTT
CSASNAMNTEAFF
>TRBJ1-1|NA|TRBV3-1/TRBV3-2|NA
TGTGCCAGCAGCCAGGAACCGGGACTCATAATGAACACTGAAGCTTTCTTT
CASSQEPGLIMNTEAFF